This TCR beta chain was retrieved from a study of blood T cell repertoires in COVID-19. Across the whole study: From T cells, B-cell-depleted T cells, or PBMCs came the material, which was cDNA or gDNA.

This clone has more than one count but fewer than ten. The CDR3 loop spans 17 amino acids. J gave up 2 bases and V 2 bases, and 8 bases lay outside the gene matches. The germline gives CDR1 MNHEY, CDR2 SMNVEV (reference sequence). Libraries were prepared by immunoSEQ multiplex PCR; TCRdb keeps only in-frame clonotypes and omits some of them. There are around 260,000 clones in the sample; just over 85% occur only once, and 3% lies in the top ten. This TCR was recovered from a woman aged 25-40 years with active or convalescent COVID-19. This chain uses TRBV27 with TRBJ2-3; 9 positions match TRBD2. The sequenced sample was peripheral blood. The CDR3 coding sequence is TGTGCCAGCAGTTTAACCGGAGCGGGGGGCTCCACAGATACGCAGTATTTT. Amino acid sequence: CASSLTGAGGSTDTQYF.